The clone carrying this T cell receptor beta chain has ten or more counts. The antigen remains undetermined. Each CDR3 protein gets one entry after TCRdb re-called the RT-PCR reads with MiXCR. The sample has about 170,000 distinct CDR3 sequences, approximately 12% seen once. These data originate in a study of response to subunit inactivated influenza vaccine. Germline CDR1 is SEHNR and CDR2 is FQNEAQ (reference sequence). The ends were cut back, 3 bases at V and 5 bases at J, with 14 bases in the middle. The CDR3 runs 14 residues. Findings and caveats of the study: Each seasonal influenza vaccination, the authors suggested, recruits few new T cells.

These same data were also listed under a study on T cells expressing NK-cell markers. That paper adds: Production of TCR beta cDNA relied on 5'RACE template switching with UMIs. One of the eight sequenced donors was seronegative, whereas the other seven were HCMV-seropositive. Top CD8+ clonotypes included the dominant CD3+CD56+NKG2C+ clonotypes in several donors. Also leading the CD3+CD56-NKG2C+ fraction in a handful of donors were these clonotypes.

The sequence derives from a man aged 50 to 60 who received an inactivated influenza vaccine. The rearrangement links TRBV7-9 to TRBJ2-7; D is possibly TRBD1 (5 bases). The source was CD8+ T cells sorted from PBMCs, collected 12 days after vaccination. DNA for the CDR3: TGTGCCAGCAGCTTCTCAGGGTTCGTCGACGAGCAGTACTTC. Translation: CASSFSGFVDEQYF.